This T cell receptor (beta chain) was obtained from a study of T cell repertoires in cytomegalovirus infection. Across the study: HLA-B-restricted CMV epitopes that are well studied were used alongside recently identified HLA-C-restricted ones.

For this clonotype: Its antigen is not identified.

Each CDR3 protein gets one entry after TCRdb re-called the reads with MiXCR. The repertoire holds about 330,000 distinct CDR3 sequences, with around a third as singletons. The ends were cut back, 0 bases at V and 9 bases at J, with 15 bases in the middle. Germline lookup yields CDR1 LGHNA and CDR2 YSLEER. The CDR3 spans 15 residues. This chain uses TRBV4-3 with TRBJ2-1; D unclear. This material consisted of cultured PBMCs, taken from culture after CMV antigen stimulation. This receptor was taken from a human donor in good health (CMV status not recorded). Some clones in this sample may be carry-over from other donors' samples. The CDR3 sequence: CASSQDLLVFSEQFF. The DNA for the CDR3 is TGCGCCAGCAGCCAAGATCTCCTAGTCTTCAGTGAGCAGTTCTTC.